These 12 T cell receptor beta chains were sequenced from one sample in a study of CXCR3-negative and CXCR3-positive naive CD8 T cells. Findings of the study overall: More hydrophobic TRB CDR3s occurred in CXCR3-positive than in CXCR3-negative naive cells.

These receptors are not linked to any known antigen. The study made its TRB cDNA libraries by 5' RACE, adding UMI labels. TCRdb re-called the 5' RACE reads and gives one entry per CDR3 protein, without DNA. The listing records some 110,000 distinct CDR3 sequences. The specimen sequenced was naive CXCR3+ CD8+ T cells from blood. Indicated subset: CD45RO-CCR7+CD27+CD95- naive CD8+ T cells expressing CXCR3 (TNR3+). The receptors were sampled from a human donor in good health. Some clones in this sample may be carry-over from other donors' samples.

This chain connects TRBV7-3 to TRBJ2-3; the D call of TRBD1 rests on TCRdb alone, since no DNA is present to check it. The CDR3 is made up of 18 amino acids. CDR1 SGHTA and CDR2 FQGTGA come from the germline V gene. The CDR3: CASTLGLDRDTSTDTQYF.

The chain recombines TRBV29-1 with TRBJ1-1; TCRdb lists TRBD1, though no DNA is available to test this call. The CDR3 is 13 residues long. CDR1 and CDR2 (germline): SQVTM, ANQGSEA. CDR3: CSVGGHLNTEAFF.

V and J are TRBV9 and TRBJ1-1. This CDR3 is built from 15 residues. CDR1 is SGDLS, CDR2 YYNGEE, per germline. This CDR3 reads CASSVGYYMNTEAFF.

The chain carries TRBV5-1 and TRBJ2-7. The CDR3 covers 13 residues. CDR1 and CDR2 (germline): SGHRS, YFSETQ. CDR3 in amino acids: CASGLGTPYEQYF.

The chain carries TRBV14 and TRBJ1-1. CDR1 is SGHDN, CDR2 FVKESK, per germline. The CDR3 runs to 15 residues. CDR3 protein: CASSQDLGGYTEAFF.

The V gene is TRBV20-1, the J gene TRBJ2-5; TCRdb proposes TRBD2, but this gene call is untestable without DNA. CDR3 size: 16 residues. Germline values: CDR1 DFQATT, CDR2 SNEGSKA (reference sequence). The CDR3 spells CSAHSPGLADQETQYF.

The chain recombines TRBV7-3 with TRBJ2-1; TCRdb gives TRBD2 as the D gene, but with no DNA this cannot be confirmed. The V gene's germline CDR1 is SGHTA and CDR2 FQGTGA. The CDR3 is 14 amino acids. CDR3 loop: CASSLTSEYNEQFF.

CDR3 protein: CASSNGPNYGYTF. V gene TRBV9 combines with J gene TRBJ1-2. Germline V CDR1 and CDR2: SGDLS, YYNGEE. The CDR3 is made up of 13 amino acids.

V is TRBV6-4 and J is TRBJ1-1. There are 13 residues in the CDR3. The germline CDR1 and CDR2 sequences are MRHNA and SNTAGT. The CDR3 region is CASSDTAFTEAFF.

J is TRBJ1-2 and V is TRBV12-3 or TRBV12-4. CDR3 length: 15 amino acids. The CDR3 is CASSFSAARIYGYTF.

The chain is built from TRBV12-3 or TRBV12-4 and TRBJ2-7; TCRdb picks TRBD1, but there is no DNA to check that call. CDR3 length equals 15 residues. The CDR3 spells CASSWRQRSSYEQYF.

The chain recombines TRBV28 with TRBJ2-7; the TCRdb call, TRBD1, lacks DNA for checking. Germline-derived CDR1 and CDR2 are MDHEN and SYDVKM. This CDR3 is built from 13 residues. Here the CDR3 reads CASSFPGAYEQYF. The complete variable domain, with remaining parts taken from reference TRBV28 and TRBJ2-7, reads DVKVTQSSRYLVKRTGEKVFLECVQDMDHENMFWYRQDPGLGLRLIYFSYDVKMKEKGDIPEGYSVSREKKERFSLILESASTNQTSMYLCASSFPGAYEQYFGPGTRLTVT.